A selection of T cell receptor beta chains follows, all from one sample in a study of OX40 agonist ivuxolimab in advanced cancers. The method was immunoSEQ multiplex PCR; TCRdb's version includes in-frame clones alone and lacks a portion of them. The data hold about 23,000 clones, with roughly 71% observed a single time. This specimen was CD4+ or CD8+ T cells sorted from blood, taken in a trial of the OX40 agonist ivuxolimab. All receptors come from an adult with an advanced solid tumor such as melanoma, head and neck, liver or kidney cancer. Both conserved end residues are part of each CDR3. Each record gives: V gene, J gene, clone size, D gene, CDR3 DNA, CDR3 protein. The D gene is left open where the match is weak. A row's size may be missing; if present it is once, few, many or a size class.

TRBV5-6	TRBJ2-3	-	TRBD2	TGTGCCAGCAGGAGTCGGCGGGAGGTACGAGATACGCAGTATTTT	CASRSRREVRDTQYF
TRBV6-5	TRBJ1-1	medium-sized	-	TGTGCCAGCAAACCCGGCTCAGGGCCCTCTACTGAAGCTTTCTTT	CASKPGSGPSTEAFF
TRBV6-1	TRBJ2-2	-	TRBD1	TGTGCCAGCAGTGAAGCCATAAGGGGACAGGGGAGGGATAACACCGGGGAGCTGTTTTTT	CASSEAIRGQGRDNTGELFF
TRBV6-5	TRBJ2-7	-	-	TGTGCCAGCAGTTACTCAGCTGCCGAGACGGAGCAGTACTTC	CASSYSAAETEQYF
TRBV11-2	TRBJ2-7	-	-	TGTGCCAGCAGCCAAACAGGGCCGACCTACGAGCAGTACTTC	CASSQTGPTYEQYF
TRBV28	TRBJ2-7	few	-	TGTGCCACTTCAGGACGGCCCTACGAGCAGTACTTC	CATSGRPYEQYF
TRBV28	TRBJ1-2	-	TRBD1	TGTGCCAGCAACTTCAATTTCCGGGACAGGGAATGGTATGGCTACACCTTC	CASNFNFRDREWYGYTF
TRBV5-4	TRBJ1-2	-	TRBD1	TGTGCCAGCAGCAAAACAGGGGGCGCCGGCTACACCTTC	CASSKTGGAGYTF
TRBV28	TRBJ2-7	-	TRBD2	TGTGCCAGCAGTCAACTAGCGGGAGGGACCTACGAGCAGTACTTC	CASSQLAGGTYEQYF
TRBV28	TRBJ2-1	-	-	TGTGCCAGCAGTTTGGTCTACAGGGATGTCGGAAATGAGCAGTTCTTC	CASSLVYRDVGNEQFF
TRBV6-5	TRBJ2-7	-	TRBD1	TGTGCCAGCAGAAGACAGGGGGCATACGAGCAGTACTTC	CASRRQGAYEQYF
TRBV19	TRBJ1-3	-	TRBD1	TGTGCCAGTAGTATAAGGGGACAGGGCGCGGCTGGAAACACCATATATTTT	CASSIRGQGAAGNTIYF
TRBV6-5	TRBJ2-7	-	TRBD1	TGTGCCAGCAGTTACATACCGGGACAGGGGGGATACGAGCAGTACTTC	CASSYIPGQGGYEQYF
TRBV25-1	TRBJ1-2	once	-	TGTGCCAGCAGTGAATTGACGGGGCCTAACTATGGCTACACCTTC	CASSELTGPNYGYTF
TRBV7-8	TRBJ1-5	-	-	TGTGCCAGCAGCTTAGGAGGGAATAGAGTAAATCAGCCCCAGCATTTT	CASSLGGNRVNQPQHF
TRBV5-4	TRBJ2-1	-	-	TGTGCCAGCAGCTTGGGGGGCAGCTCCTACAATGAGCAGTTCTTC	CASSLGGSSYNEQFF
TRBV7-6	TRBJ1-1	few	-	TGTGCCAGCAGCTTATCAGGGGTCACTGAAGCTTTCTTT	CASSLSGVTEAFF
TRBV7-2	TRBJ2-1	few	-	TGTGCCAGCAGCCCCTCCCCAGGGTCCCTCTACAATGAGCAGTTCTTC	CASSPSPGSLYNEQFF
TRBV6-5	TRBJ2-7	-	TRBD1	TGTGCCAGCAGTCAACCGGGACAGATCTCCTACGAGCAGTACTTC	CASSQPGQISYEQYF
TRBV5-3	TRBJ1-2	-	TRBD1	TGTGCCAGAAGCTTGGCCCAAGGGGGCCCTAACTATGGCTACACCTTC	CARSLAQGGPNYGYTF
TRBV6-5	TRBJ2-7	-	-	TGTGCCAGCAAAACGAGGGGTTTCTCCGAGCAGTACTTC	CASKTRGFSEQYF
TRBV6-6	TRBJ1-4	-	-	TGTGCCAGCAGGACCGGGGGGGAAAAACTGTTTTTT	CASRTGGEKLFF
TRBV27	TRBJ2-5	-	TRBD2	TGTGCCAGCAGCAGACTAGCGGGGGGCCCCCAAGAGACCCAGTACTTC	CASSRLAGGPQETQYF
TRBV10-3	TRBJ1-1	once	TRBD1	TGTGCCATCAGCGGGGGGAGGACAGGGGAAGCTTTCTTT	CAISGGRTGEAFF
TRBV19	TRBJ1-2	-	-	TGTGCCAGTAGTTTGAACGGGGACAACTATGGCTACACCTTC	CASSLNGDNYGYTF
TRBV5-8	TRBJ1-4	-	-	TGTGCCAGCAGCTTGTTCACGTTTGAAAAACTGTTTTTT	CASSLFTFEKLFF
TRBV18	TRBJ1-2	few	TRBD1	TGTGCCAGCTCACCCGGGACAGGGATTCAGGGCTACACCTTC	CASSPGTGIQGYTF
TRBV4-1	TRBJ2-6	-	-	TGCGCCAGCAGCCAAGGAAACGTAGCCATCTCTGGGGCCAACGTCCTGACTTTC	CASSQGNVAISGANVLTF
TRBV5-1	TRBJ2-2	-	-	TGCGCCAGCAGCTTGGGAGACAGACACACCGGGGAGCTGTTTTTT	CASSLGDRHTGELFF
TRBV2	TRBJ2-7	-	TRBD2	TGTGCCAGCAGTGATGGGAGGGATAAGTACGAGCAGTACTTC	CASSDGRDKYEQYF
TRBV7-9	TRBJ2-5	-	-	TGTGCCAGCAGCTTTGGAGGAGGACAAGAGACCCAGTACTTC	CASSFGGGQETQYF
TRBV29-1	TRBJ2-7	once	-	TGCAGCGTTCAGGATGCGGAGCAGTACTTC	CSVQDAEQYF
TRBV10-2	TRBJ1-1	once	TRBD1	TGCGCCAGCAGTGGGGGACAGGGCAGAACAGCTTTCTTT	CASSGGQGRTAFF
TRBV5-1	TRBJ2-7	-	TRBD2	TGCGCCAGCAGCGGGACTAGCGGGGGGGCGAGCTCCTACGAGCAGTACTTC	CASSGTSGGASSYEQYF
TRBV4-3	TRBJ2-7	-	-	TGCGCCAGCAGCTCCAATTTAGATGTAACCTACGAGCAGTACTTC	CASSSNLDVTYEQYF
TRBV28	TRBJ2-3	few	TRBD2	TGTGCCAGCAGTTTATTTGGACTAGCGGAGCGCACAGATACGCAGTATTTT	CASSLFGLAERTDTQYF
TRBV7-2	TRBJ1-5	-	TRBD1	TGTGCCAGCAGCTTAGCGAGGGACAGGTCCCATCCCCAGCATTTT	CASSLARDRSHPQHF
TRBV11-3	TRBJ2-2	-	-	TGTGCCAGCAGCTTAGGCAGAGTTACCGGGGAGCTGTTTTTT	CASSLGRVTGELFF